Each of the 28 T cell receptor beta chains below was sequenced from the same sample in a study of somatic mutations in cytotoxic T cells in rheumatoid arthritis (dated by TCRdb to 2015 to 2018). Receptor amplification or capture employed the immunoSEQ multiplex PCR assay. TCRdb holds this immuneACCESS table with in-frame rearrangements only. Some clones are missing; in checked studies, unresolved V genes explain under half, and the rest has no known cause. The sample data list roughly 20,000 clones, and 65% to 70% of these were observed just once. Of the sample, approximately 20% falls within the top ten clones. Material: CD8+ T cells sorted from blood. Receptors originate from an adult with rheumatoid arthritis.

This chain joins TRBV7-8 and TRBJ1-1; D is possibly TRBD1 (6 bases). Trimming stripped 7 bases from V and 0 bases from J, with 18 bases between. Germline-derived CDR1 and CDR2 are SGHVS and FQNEAQ. The CDR3 is 16 amino acids. This CDR3 is CASTLGAGRLNTEAFF. The CDR3 DNA follows: TGTGCCAGCACCCTGGGGGCAGGGCGTCTGAACACTGAAGCTTTCTTT.

This clone appeared once. The chain recombines TRBV29-1 with TRBJ2-7; unclear D gene. The CDR3 spans 12 residues. V was trimmed by 6 bases and J by 1 base, leaving 10 bases between them. Germline V lookup: CDR1 SQVTM, CDR2 ANQGSEA. This CDR3 reads CSVLAASYEQYF. CDR3 coding DNA: TGCAGCGTCCTGGCAGCTTCCTACGAGCAGTACTTC.

The V gene is TRBV27, the J gene TRBJ1-2; D not certain. The CDR3 loop spans 17 amino acids. The germline V gene encodes CDR1 MNHEY and CDR2 SMNVEV (reference sequence). The V end was cut by 4 bases, the J end by 4 bases, with 22 bases between. The CDR3 DNA sequence: TGTGCCAGCAGTTCGCCCCTAACAGCCGCCTTGGGCTATGGCTACACCTTC. Its protein is CASSSPLTAALGYGYTF.

This clone was seen more than once but under ten times. The chain is built from TRBV29-1 and TRBJ1-2; D unresolved. The ends were cut back, 3 bases at V and 2 bases at J, with 10 bases in the middle. Per the germline V gene, CDR1 is SQVTM and CDR2 is ANQGSEA. The CDR3 has 13 residues. CDR3 sequence (DNA): TGCAGCGTTGACGGGGAACAAAACTATGGCTACACCTTC. It yields the protein CSVDGEQNYGYTF.

This clone was picked up a small number of times. This chain links TRBV10-2 with TRBJ2-7; D is unresolved. This CDR3 is 13 amino acids long. The germline V and J ends were trimmed by 8 bases and 0 bases, with 11 bases remaining between them. CDR1 WSHSY and CDR2 SAAADI come from the germline V gene. The CDR3 DNA reads TGCGCCAGCGTTCCAGAAAGCTCCTACGAGCAGTACTTC. The encoded protein is CASVPESSYEQYF.

This clone came up once. The V gene is TRBV29-1, the J gene TRBJ2-1; a possible D gene is TRBD1 (5 bases). From germline, CDR1 is SQVTM and CDR2 ANQGSEA. CDR3 size: 14 residues. V shed 4 bases and J shed 0 bases, with 10 bases lying between them. CDR3: CSVAKGPSYNEQFF. The CDR3 nucleotides read TGCAGCGTTGCGAAGGGGCCCTCCTACAATGAGCAGTTCTTC.

The chain recombines TRBV6-5 with TRBJ2-5; a possible D gene is TRBD2 (6 bases). Trimming stripped 6 bases from V and 4 bases from J, with 18 bases between. The CDR3 runs to 15 residues. Germline CDR1 and CDR2: MNHEY and SVGAGI. CDR3 loop: CASSLPGGAGETQYF. In nucleotides, the CDR3 is TGTGCCAGCAGCCTCCCCGGCGGGGCGGGAGAGACCCAGTACTTC.

The CDR3 bases are TGTGCCAGCAGTTTATTACCGGGGGCCAATGGCTACACCTTC. Protein: CASSLLPGANGYTF. The gene calls are TRBV27 and TRBJ1-2; D might be TRBD1 (6 bases). Germline V gene data show CDR1 as MNHEY and CDR2 as SMNVEV (reference sequence). There are 14 residues in the CDR3. The ends were cut back, 1 base at V and 6 bases at J, with 12 bases in the middle.

This clone was counted between two and nine times. The gene calls are TRBV19 and TRBJ1-1; tentatively, D is TRBD1 (6 bases). CDR1 is LNHDA and CDR2 is SQIVND in the germline V gene (reference sequence). The CDR3 loop spans 14 amino acids. Trimming cost V 5 bases and J 5 bases, with 15 bases left between them. The CDR3 nucleotides are TGTGCCAGTAGTGTGGACAGTCGGGGGACTGAAGCTTTCTTT. Translated, it gives CASSVDSRGTEAFF.

The rearrangement joins TRBV7-6 to TRBJ2-2; D remains ambiguous. CDR1 and CDR2 (germline): SGHVS, FNYEAQ. CDR3 length: 13 residues. The V end was cut by 0 bases, the J end by 5 bases, with 4 bases between. The DNA of the CDR3 is TGTGCCAGCAGCTTAGCGGGGACCGGGGAGCTGTTTTTT. Its translation is CASSLAGTGELFF.

The chain has TRBV6-5 and TRBJ2-1, with 8 bases matching TRBD2. V lost 4 bases to trimming and J lost 7 bases; unmatched junction nucleotides: 3. This CDR3 comprises 13 residues. Per germline, CDR1 MNHEY and CDR2 SVGAGI. In DNA form, the CDR3 reads TGTGCCAGCAGTTTGTCTAGCGGGAATGAGCAGTTCTTC. This gives the protein CASSLSSGNEQFF.

Only one count was recorded for this clone. This chain uses TRBV6-4 with TRBJ2-3, with 7 nucleotides matching TRBD1. V shed 5 bases and J 6 bases; nucleotides not matched to a gene: 5. Germline V lookup: CDR1 MRHNA, CDR2 SNTAGT. CDR3 length: 13 residues. The CDR3, as DNA: TGTGCCAGCAGTAACAGGGGCTGGGATACGCAGTATTTT. Translation gives CASSNRGWDTQYF.

This chain uses TRBV11-2 with TRBJ2-1; 7 nucleotides match TRBD2. Germline V CDR1 and CDR2: SGHAT, FQNNGV. With V trimmed by 7 bases and J by 3 bases, 9 bases remained unmatched. This CDR3 has 15 amino acids. In DNA, the CDR3 is TGTGCCAGCAACCCCTCAGCGGGGAACTACAATGAGCAGTTCTTC. It specifies CASNPSAGNYNEQFF.

The V gene is TRBV5-4, the J gene TRBJ2-3; 10 nucleotides match TRBD1. This CDR3 comprises 15 residues. Trimming removed 4 bases from V and 3 bases from J; junction bases left unmatched: 5. Germline lookup yields CDR1 SGHNT and CDR2 YYREEE (reference sequence). The CDR3 coding sequence is TGTGCCAGCAGCGAAGACAGGGGGCTTACAGATACGCAGTATTTT. Amino acids: CASSEDRGLTDTQYF. The full variable domain, rest sourced from reference TRBV5-4 and TRBJ2-3, is ETGVTQSPTHLIKTRGQQVTLRCSSQSGHNTVSWYQQALGQGPQFIFQYYREEENGRGNFPPRFSGLQFPNYSSELNVNALELDDSALYLCASSEDRGLTDTQYFGPGTRLTVL.

This clone was seen a single time. This chain links TRBV6-5 with TRBJ2-5; D is uncertain. The CDR3 runs 11 residues. Trimming shortened V by 2 bases and J by 5 bases, and 3 bases separated the two germline ends. CDR1 is MNHEY, CDR2 SVGAGI, per germline. CDR3 region: CASSYRETQYF. CDR3 nucleotides: TGTGCCAGCAGTTACCGGGAGACCCAGTACTTC.

The CDR3 DNA reads TGTGCCAGCAGTTTATTACTTAGGAGCTCCTACGAGCAGTACTTC. Protein: CASSLLLRSSYEQYF. V is TRBV28 and J is TRBJ2-7; no clear D. This CDR3 is built from 15 residues. Germline CDR1 MDHEN, CDR2 SYDVKM. The ends were cut back, 1 base at V and 0 bases at J, with 10 bases in the middle.

The rearrangement joins TRBV29-1 to TRBJ2-2; TRBD1 might be the D (6 bases). Germline V gives CDR1 SQVTM, CDR2 ANQGSEA. The V end lost 3 bases, the J end lost 4 bases, and 15 bases lay between the germline ends. The CDR3 consists of 15 residues. CDR3: CSVDGRGDSTGELFF. The CDR3 nucleotides are TGCAGCGTTGATGGCAGGGGTGATAGCACCGGGGAGCTGTTTTTT.

This chain connects TRBV27 to TRBJ2-3; TRBD1 matches 8 bases. The CDR3 has 15 amino acids. J gave up 1 base and V 2 bases, and 2 bases lay outside the gene matches. The V gene's germline CDR1 is MNHEY and CDR2 SMNVEV (reference sequence). The CDR3 reads CASSLATGGTDTQYF. The DNA of the CDR3 is TGTGCCAGCAGTTTAGCGACAGGGGGCACAGATACGCAGTATTTT.

This rearrangement joins TRBV19 to TRBJ2-7; D gene ambiguous. Germline loops: CDR1 LNHDA, CDR2 SQIVND (reference sequence). V dropped 3 bases and J dropped 6 bases, with 9 bases sitting between them. CDR3 length: 12 residues. CDR3 in amino acids: CASSMSPAEQYF. The CDR3 DNA reads as TGTGCCAGTAGTATGTCCCCCGCCGAGCAGTACTTC.

This chain uses TRBV27 with TRBJ2-7; 11 nucleotides agree with TRBD2. The CDR3 covers 15 residues. V trimming: 6 bases; J trimming: 0 bases; junction bases outside the gene matches: 4. Germline V gene data show CDR1 as MNHEY and CDR2 as SMNVEV (reference sequence). CDR3: CASSQTSGGSYEQYF. The CDR3 nucleotides read TGTGCCAGCAGCCAAACTAGCGGGGGCTCCTACGAGCAGTACTTC.

The chain carries TRBV9 and TRBJ2-2; D unresolved. The germline gives CDR1 SGDLS, CDR2 YYNGEE. V lost 4 bases and J lost 0, with 10 bases in between. There are 15 residues in the CDR3. This CDR3 is CASSPETTNTGELFF. The DNA for the CDR3 is TGTGCCAGCAGCCCAGAGACCACGAACACCGGGGAGCTGTTTTTT.

This clone was picked up a small number of times. V gene TRBV20-1 combines with J gene TRBJ1-1; unclear D gene. This CDR3 has 10 residues. CDR1 and CDR2 from the germline V gene are DFQATT and SNEGSKA (reference sequence). V lost 5 bases and J 0 bases, leaving 1 base between the germline ends. The DNA of the CDR3 is TGCAGTGCTGTGAACACTGAAGCTTTCTTT. Translation: CSAVNTEAFF.

The chain links TRBV6-4 to TRBJ2-1; 12 bases match TRBD2. Germline V CDR1 and CDR2: MRHNA, SNTAGT. This CDR3 is built from 15 residues. Unmatched junction bases numbered 7, after V lost 5 bases and J lost 8 bases. The CDR3 protein is CASSPGLAGIDEQFF. Here the CDR3 DNA reads TGTGCCAGCAGTCCGGGACTAGCGGGTATCGATGAGCAGTTCTTC.

The V call is TRBV9, the J call TRBJ2-5; the D gene is possibly TRBD2 (5 bases). With 3 bases removed from V and 2 bases from J, the gap between germline ends came to 14 bases. The CDR3 length is 15 residues. CDR1 is SGDLS, CDR2 YYNGEE, per germline. As DNA, the CDR3 is TGTGCCAGCAGCGCCGGAGACTACCTTCAAGAGACCCAGTACTTC. Amino acids: CASSAGDYLQETQYF.

This chain joins TRBV4-2 and TRBJ2-7; unclear D gene. The germline CDR1 and CDR2 sequences are LGHNA and YNFKEQ. The CDR3 loop spans 14 amino acids. V was cut by 1 base and J by 7 bases, with 14 bases left in between. For the CDR3, the DNA is TGTGCCAGCAGCCAAGGGAACCAACTGGGGGAGCAGTACTTC. Translated, it gives CASSQGNQLGEQYF.

A few counts support this clone. V gene TRBV4-1 combines with J gene TRBJ2-7, with 9 bases aligning to TRBD1. Per germline, CDR1 MGHRA and CDR2 YSYEKL. The CDR3 contains 17 residues. Germline trimming cut 3 bases from V and 4 bases from J; bases unmatched to any gene: 13. The DNA for the CDR3 is TGCGCCAGCAGCCAGGCGATCTCCGGGACAGGGCGTTACGAGCAGTACTTC. Protein product: CASSQAISGTGRYEQYF.

About this clone itself: Germline and junction disagree at one end, which may indicate a read error. V is TRBV6-1 and J is TRBJ1-2, with D possibly TRBD1 on 6 matching bases. This CDR3 region has 15 residues. Per the germline V gene, CDR1 is MNHNS and CDR2 is SASEGT. The CDR3 DNA reads TGTGCCAGCAGTGAATTGGGCAAGGGGGTTGGGCGGCAGCGCTTC. As protein: CASSELGKGVGRQRF.

The chain has TRBV6-6 and TRBJ1-1; tentative D call: TRBD1 (6 bases). Looked up from germline, CDR1 is MNHNY and CDR2 is SVGAGI (reference sequence). V was trimmed by 6 bases and J by 6 bases, leaving 11 bases between them. The CDR3 extends over 12 amino acids. CDR3 nucleotide sequence: TGTGCCAGCAGGTATAAGGGGGCTGAAGCTTTCTTT. Translation gives CASRYKGAEAFF.